In this sample, the clone carrying this TCR beta chain turned up a few times. What it binds is not known. The source of the sample is a study of cytomegalovirus exposure and HLA in healthy donors. Study context: There were fewer than 130 million unique TCR beta sequences, drawn from around 180 million T cells, in an earlier analysis. Whole-study findings and limits: Among TCR sequences, most were rare, though some public TCRs appeared in many donors.

With 60 Vbeta and 13 Jbeta primers, the PCR was carried out. Data came from immunoSEQ multiplex PCR; TCRdb stores just in-frame clones and leaves some out. Seen here are about 80,000 clones, more than 50% observed once, and the top ten hold about 4.7%. The source material was PBMCs. This sequence was found in a male donor in good health and CMV-seropositive.

The CDR3 protein is CASSPRTGLNTEAFF. CDR3 nucleotide sequence: TGTGCCAGCAGCCCCCGGACAGGGTTGAACACTGAAGCTTTCTTT. The chain uses TRBV7-2 and TRBJ1-1, with 8 bases lining up with TRBD1. V was clipped by 5 bases and J by 0 bases; unmatched bases: 5. The CDR3 runs 15 residues. From germline, CDR1 is SGHTA and CDR2 FQGNSA. The full variable domain, completed using reference TRBV7-2 and TRBJ1-1, is GAGVSQSPSNKVTEKGKDVELRCDPISGHTALYWYRQSLGQGLEFLIYFQGNSAPDKSGLPSDRFSAERTGGSVSTLTIQRTQQEDSAVYLCASSPRTGLNTEAFFGQGTRLTVV.